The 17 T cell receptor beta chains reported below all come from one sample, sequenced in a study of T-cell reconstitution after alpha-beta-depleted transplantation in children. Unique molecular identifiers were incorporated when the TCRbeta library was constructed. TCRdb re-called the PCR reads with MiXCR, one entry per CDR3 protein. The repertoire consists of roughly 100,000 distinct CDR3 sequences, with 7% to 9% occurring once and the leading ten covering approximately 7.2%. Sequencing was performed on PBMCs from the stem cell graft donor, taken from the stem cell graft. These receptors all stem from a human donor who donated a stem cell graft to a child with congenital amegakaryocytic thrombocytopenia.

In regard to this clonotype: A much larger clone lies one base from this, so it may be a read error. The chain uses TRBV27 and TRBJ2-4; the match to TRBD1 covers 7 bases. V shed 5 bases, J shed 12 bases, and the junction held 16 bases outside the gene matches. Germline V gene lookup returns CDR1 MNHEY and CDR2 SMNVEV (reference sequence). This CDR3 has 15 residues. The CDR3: CASSPRGLTEGSQYF. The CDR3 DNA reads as TGTGCCAGCAGTCCTAGGGGGCTAACAGAGGGGAGTCAGTACTTC.

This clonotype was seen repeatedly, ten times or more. The DNA of the CDR3 is TGTGCCAGCAGCTTCAGGGGGCGAGAGCAGTTCTTC. This translates into CASSFRGREQFF. The chain links TRBV7-9 to TRBJ2-1; 8 bases match TRBD1. Germline trimming cut 3 bases from V and 10 bases from J; bases unmatched to any gene: 2. From germline, CDR1 is SEHNR and CDR2 FQNEAQ (reference sequence). This CDR3 contains 12 residues. Combining the CDR3 with reference TRBV7-9 and TRBJ2-1 gives the whole variable domain DTGVSQNPRHKITKRGQNVTFRCDPISEHNRLYWYRQTLGQGPEFLTYFQNEAQLEKSRLLSDRFSAERPKGSFSTLEIQRTEQGDSAMYLCASSFRGREQFFGPGTRLTVL.

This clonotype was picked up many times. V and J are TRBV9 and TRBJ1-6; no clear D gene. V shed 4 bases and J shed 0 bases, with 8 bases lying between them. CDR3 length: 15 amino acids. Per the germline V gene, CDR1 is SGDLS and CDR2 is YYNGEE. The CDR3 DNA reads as TGTGCCAGCAGCCTCGGATCCTCCTATAATTCACCCCTCCACTTT. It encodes CASSLGSSYNSPLHF.

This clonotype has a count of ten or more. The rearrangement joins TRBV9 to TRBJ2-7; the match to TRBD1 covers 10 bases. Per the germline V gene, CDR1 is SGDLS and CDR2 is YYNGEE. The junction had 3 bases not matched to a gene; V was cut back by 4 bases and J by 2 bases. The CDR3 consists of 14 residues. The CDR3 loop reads CASSQTGGTYEQYF. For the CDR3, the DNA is TGTGCCAGCAGCCAGACAGGGGGCACCTACGAGCAGTACTTC.

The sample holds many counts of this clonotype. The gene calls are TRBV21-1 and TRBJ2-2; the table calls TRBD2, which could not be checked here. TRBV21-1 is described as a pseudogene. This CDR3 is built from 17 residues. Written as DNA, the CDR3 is TGTGCCAGCAGCAAAGAAGCGCAGGGCCATGACACCGGGGAGCTGTTTTTT. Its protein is CASSKEAQGHDTGELFF.

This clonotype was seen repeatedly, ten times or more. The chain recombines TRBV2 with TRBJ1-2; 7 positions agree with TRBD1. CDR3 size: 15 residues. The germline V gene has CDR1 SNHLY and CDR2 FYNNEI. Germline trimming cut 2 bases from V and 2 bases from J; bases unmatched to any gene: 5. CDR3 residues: CASSELEGANYGYTF. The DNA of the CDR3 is TGTGCCAGCAGTGAATTGGAGGGGGCGAACTATGGCTACACCTTC.

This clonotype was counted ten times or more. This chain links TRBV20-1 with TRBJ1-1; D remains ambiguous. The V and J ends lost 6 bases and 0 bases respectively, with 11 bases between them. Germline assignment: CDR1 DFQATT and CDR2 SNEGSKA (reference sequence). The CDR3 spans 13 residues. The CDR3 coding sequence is TGCAGTGCCCCGACACCCGTGAACACTGAAGCTTTCTTT. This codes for CSAPTPVNTEAFF.

Written as DNA, the CDR3 is TGCGCCAGCAGACCGGGTGGGGGATCCACCGGGGAGCTGTTTTTT. It yields the protein CASRPGGGSTGELFF. This chain links TRBV5-1 with TRBJ2-2; D possibly uses TRBD1 or TRBD2 (5 bases each). V dropped 5 bases and J dropped 4 bases, with 15 bases sitting between them. CDR1 and CDR2 (germline): SGHRS, YFSETQ. This CDR3 spans 15 amino acids.

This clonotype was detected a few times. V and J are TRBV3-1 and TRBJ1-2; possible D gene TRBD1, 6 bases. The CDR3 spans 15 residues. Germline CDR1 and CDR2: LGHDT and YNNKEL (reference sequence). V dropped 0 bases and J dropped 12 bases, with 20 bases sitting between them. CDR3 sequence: CASSQDGGWDKKNTF. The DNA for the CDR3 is TGTGCCAGCAGCCAAGATGGTGGTTGGGACAAGAAGAACACCTTC.

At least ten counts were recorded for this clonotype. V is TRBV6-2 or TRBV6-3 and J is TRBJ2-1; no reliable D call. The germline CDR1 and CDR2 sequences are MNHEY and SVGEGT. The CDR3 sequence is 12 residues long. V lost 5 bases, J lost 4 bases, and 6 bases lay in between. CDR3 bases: TGTGCCAGCAGTAACCCTTACAATGAGCAGTTCTTC. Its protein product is CASSNPYNEQFF.

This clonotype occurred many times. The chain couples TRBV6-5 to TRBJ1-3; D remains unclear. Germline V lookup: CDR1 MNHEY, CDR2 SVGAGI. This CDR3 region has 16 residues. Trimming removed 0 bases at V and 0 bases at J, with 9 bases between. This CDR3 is CASSYSAITSGNTIYF. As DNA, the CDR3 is TGTGCCAGCAGTTACTCGGCCATCACCTCTGGAAACACCATATATTTT.

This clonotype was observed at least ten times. The CDR3 bases are TGCAGTGCCTATGGCGGACTAGCGGGGAGCTACGAGCAGTACTTC. Its protein is CSAYGGLAGSYEQYF. The genes are TRBV20-1 and TRBJ2-7; 12 bases fit TRBD2. In germline, CDR1 is DFQATT, CDR2 SNEGSKA (reference sequence). J was trimmed by 3 bases and V by 6 bases; bases with no gene match: 9. This CDR3 has 15 amino acids.

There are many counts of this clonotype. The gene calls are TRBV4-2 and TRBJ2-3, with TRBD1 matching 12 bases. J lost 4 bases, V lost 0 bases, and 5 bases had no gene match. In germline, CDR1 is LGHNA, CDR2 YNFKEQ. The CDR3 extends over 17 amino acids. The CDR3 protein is CASSQERGQGAADTQYF. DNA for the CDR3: TGTGCCAGCAGCCAAGAAAGGGGACAGGGGGCCGCAGATACGCAGTATTTT.

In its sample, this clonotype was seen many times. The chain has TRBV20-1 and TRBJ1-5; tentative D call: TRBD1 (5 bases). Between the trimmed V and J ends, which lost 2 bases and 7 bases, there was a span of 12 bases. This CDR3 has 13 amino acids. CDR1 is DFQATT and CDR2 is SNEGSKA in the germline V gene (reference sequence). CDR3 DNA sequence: TGCAGTGCTAGACGGTCAGGGTACCAGCCCCAGCATTTT. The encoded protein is CSARRSGYQPQHF.

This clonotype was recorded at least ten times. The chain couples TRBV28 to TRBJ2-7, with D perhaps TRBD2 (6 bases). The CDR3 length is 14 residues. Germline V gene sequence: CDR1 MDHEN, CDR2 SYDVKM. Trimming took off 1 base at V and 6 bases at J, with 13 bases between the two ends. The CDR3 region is CASSLFRGGGEQYF. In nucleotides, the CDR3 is TGTGCCAGCAGTTTATTCCGGGGAGGTGGCGAGCAGTACTTC.

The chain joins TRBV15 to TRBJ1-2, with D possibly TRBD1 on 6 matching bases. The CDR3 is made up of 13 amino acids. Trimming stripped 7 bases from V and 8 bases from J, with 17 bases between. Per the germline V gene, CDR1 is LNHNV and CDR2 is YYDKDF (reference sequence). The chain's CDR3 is CATTMVQGGGYTF. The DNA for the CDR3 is TGTGCCACCACCATGGTACAGGGAGGAGGCTACACCTTC. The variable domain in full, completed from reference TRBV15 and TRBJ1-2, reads DAMVIQNPRYQVTQFGKPVTLSCSQTLNHNVMYWYQQKSSQAPKLLFHYYDKDFNNEADTPDNFQSRRPNTSFCFLDIRSPGLGDTAMYLCATTMVQGGGYTFGSGTRLTVV.

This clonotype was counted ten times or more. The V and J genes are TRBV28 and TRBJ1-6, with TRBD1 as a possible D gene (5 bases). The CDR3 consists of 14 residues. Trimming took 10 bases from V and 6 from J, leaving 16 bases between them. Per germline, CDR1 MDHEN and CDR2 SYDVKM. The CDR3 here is CANGRRGPNSPLHF. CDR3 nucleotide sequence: TGTGCCAATGGGAGACGGGGACCTAATTCACCCCTCCACTTT.